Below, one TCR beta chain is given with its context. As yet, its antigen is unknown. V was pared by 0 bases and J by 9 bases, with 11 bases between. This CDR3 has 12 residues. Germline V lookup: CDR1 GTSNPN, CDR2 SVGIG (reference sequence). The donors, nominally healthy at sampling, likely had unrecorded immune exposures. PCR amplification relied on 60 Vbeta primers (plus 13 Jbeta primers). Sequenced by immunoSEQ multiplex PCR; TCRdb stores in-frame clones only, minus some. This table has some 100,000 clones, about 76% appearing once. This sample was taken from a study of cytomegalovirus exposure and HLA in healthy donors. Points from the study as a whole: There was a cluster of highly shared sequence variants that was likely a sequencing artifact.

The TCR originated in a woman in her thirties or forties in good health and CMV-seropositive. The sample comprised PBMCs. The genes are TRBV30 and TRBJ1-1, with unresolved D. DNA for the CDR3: TGTGCCTGGAGTGTACTAGAACCGAAAGCTTTCTTT. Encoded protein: CAWSVLEPKAFF.